This TCR beta chain is drawn from a study of PD-L1 blockade in urothelial cancer. Study overall: T cells were recovered from blood samples at a median of around 150,000.

Study-level points and caveats: Durable-benefit patients had greater expansion of tumor-associated blood clones at 3 weeks.

Documented time point: peripheral blood 6 weeks after treatment start. Germline V lookup: CDR1 MNHEY, CDR2 SVGAGI. This CDR3 spans 13 amino acids. Trimming shortened V by 0 bases and J by 1 base, and 4 bases separated the two germline ends. Clones were read by immunoSEQ multiplex PCR, and TCRdb kept only the in-frame ones, dropping some. There are about 120,000 clones in the sample; about 82% occur only once, and approximately 2.4% lies in the top ten. In regard to this clone: Its antigen is not identified.

Sequencing was performed on PBMCs, taken around atezolizumab (anti-PD-L1) treatment. The sequence derives from a man aged 45-65 years with urothelial cancer. The chain employs TRBV6-5 and TRBJ2-7; no definite D call. DNA of the CDR3: TGTGCCAGCAGTTACTCCGGGTCCTACGAGCAGTACTTC. Translation: CASSYSGSYEQYF.